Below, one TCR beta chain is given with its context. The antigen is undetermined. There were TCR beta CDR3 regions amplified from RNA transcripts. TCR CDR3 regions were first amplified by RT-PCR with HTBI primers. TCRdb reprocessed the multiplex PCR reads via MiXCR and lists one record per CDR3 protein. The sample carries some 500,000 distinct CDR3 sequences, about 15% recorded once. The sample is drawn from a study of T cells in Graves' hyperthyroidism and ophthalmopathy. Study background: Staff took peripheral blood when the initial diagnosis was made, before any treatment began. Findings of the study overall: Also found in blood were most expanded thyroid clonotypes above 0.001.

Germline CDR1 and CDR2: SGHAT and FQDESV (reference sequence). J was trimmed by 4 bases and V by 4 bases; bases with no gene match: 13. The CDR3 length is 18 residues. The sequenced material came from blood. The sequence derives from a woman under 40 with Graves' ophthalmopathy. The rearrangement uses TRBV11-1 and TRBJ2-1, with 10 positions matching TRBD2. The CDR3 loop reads CASSSVLASGRLYNEQFF. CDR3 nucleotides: TGTGCCAGCAGCTCAGTGCTGGCTAGCGGGAGATTGTACAATGAGCAGTTCTTC.